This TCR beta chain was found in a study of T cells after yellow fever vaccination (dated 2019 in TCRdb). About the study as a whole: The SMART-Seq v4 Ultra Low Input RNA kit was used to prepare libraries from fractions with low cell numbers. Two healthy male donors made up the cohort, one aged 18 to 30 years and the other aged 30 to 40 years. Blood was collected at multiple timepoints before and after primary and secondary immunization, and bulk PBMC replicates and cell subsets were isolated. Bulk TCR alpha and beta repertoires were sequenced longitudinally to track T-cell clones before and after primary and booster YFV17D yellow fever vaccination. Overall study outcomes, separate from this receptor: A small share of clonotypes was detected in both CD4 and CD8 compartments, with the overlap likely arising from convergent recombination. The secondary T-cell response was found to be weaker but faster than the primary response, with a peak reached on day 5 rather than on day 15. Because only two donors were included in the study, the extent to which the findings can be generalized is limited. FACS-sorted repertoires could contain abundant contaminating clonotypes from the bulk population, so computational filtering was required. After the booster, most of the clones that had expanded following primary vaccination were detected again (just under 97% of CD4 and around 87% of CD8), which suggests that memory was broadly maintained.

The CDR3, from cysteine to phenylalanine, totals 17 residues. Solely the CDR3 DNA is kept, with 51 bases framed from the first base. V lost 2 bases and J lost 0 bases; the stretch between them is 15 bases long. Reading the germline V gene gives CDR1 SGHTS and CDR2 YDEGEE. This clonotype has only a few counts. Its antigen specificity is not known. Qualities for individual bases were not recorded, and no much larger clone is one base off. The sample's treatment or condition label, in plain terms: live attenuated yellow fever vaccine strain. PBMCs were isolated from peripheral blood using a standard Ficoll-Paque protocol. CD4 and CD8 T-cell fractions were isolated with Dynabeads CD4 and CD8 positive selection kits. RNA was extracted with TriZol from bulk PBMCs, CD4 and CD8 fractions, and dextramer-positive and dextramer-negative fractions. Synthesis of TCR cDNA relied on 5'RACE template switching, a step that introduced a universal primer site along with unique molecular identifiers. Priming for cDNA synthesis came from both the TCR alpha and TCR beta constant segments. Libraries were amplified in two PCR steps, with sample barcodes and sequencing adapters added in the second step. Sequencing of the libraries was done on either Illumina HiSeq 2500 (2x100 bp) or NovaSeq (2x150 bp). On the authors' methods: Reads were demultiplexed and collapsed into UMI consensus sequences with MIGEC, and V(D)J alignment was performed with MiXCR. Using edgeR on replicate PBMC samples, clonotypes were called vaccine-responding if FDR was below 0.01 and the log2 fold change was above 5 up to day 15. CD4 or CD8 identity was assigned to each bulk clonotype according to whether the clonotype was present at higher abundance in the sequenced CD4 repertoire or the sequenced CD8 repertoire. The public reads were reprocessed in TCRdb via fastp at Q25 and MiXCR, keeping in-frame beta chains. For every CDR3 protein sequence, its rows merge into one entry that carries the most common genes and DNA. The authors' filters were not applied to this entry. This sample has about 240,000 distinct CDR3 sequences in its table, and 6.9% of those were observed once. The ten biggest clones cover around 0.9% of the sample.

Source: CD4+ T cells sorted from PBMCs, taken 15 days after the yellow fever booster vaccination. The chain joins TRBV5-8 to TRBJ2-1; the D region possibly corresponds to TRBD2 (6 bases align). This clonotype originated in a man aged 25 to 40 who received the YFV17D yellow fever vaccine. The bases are TGTGCCAGCAGCTTTCGGGGTAGCGGTACCTCCTACAATGAGCAGTTCTTC. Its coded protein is CASSFRGSGTSYNEQFF.